The 8 T cell receptor beta chains given below trace back to one sample, sequenced in a study of beta chain features in type 1 diabetes. The investigators reverse transcribed all of the isolated RNA, so they sequenced expressed TCRB transcripts. The assay was immunoSEQ multiplex PCR, and TCRdb's table has in-frame clones only and misses some. The sample shows roughly 400,000 clones, approximately 15% of them seen only once. The specimen was naive CD4+ T cells from blood. The receptors were sampled from a man younger than 45 in good health.

This clone was recorded a few times. This chain connects TRBV29-1 to TRBJ1-1, with D possibly matching TRBD1 (5 bases). Trimming left V 6 bases short and J 3 bases short, with 11 bases between. The CDR3 is made up of 12 amino acids. Germline V gene lookup returns CDR1 SQVTM and CDR2 ANQGSEA. The DNA for the CDR3 is TGCAGCGTCAAACTCAGGGACACTGAAGCTTTCTTT. The encoded protein is CSVKLRDTEAFF.

This clone was detected only a few times. The chain carries TRBV19 and TRBJ2-7; D may correspond to TRBD1 or TRBD2 (5 bases each). CDR1 is LNHDA, CDR2 SQIVND, per germline (reference sequence). This CDR3 comprises 13 residues. V dropped 4 bases and J dropped 7 bases, with 14 bases sitting between them. The CDR3: CASSKGPTGEQYV. The DNA for the CDR3 is TGTGCCAGTAGTAAGGGACCGACGGGGGAGCAGTACGTC.

This clone appeared many times. The genes are TRBV29-1 and TRBJ1-2, with D possibly TRBD1 on 5 matching bases. CDR3 size: 12 residues. V was trimmed by 6 bases and J by 1 base, leaving 9 bases between them. Germline CDR1 and CDR2: SQVTM and ANQGSEA. In DNA, the CDR3 is TGCAGCGTGACAGCGCATAACTATGGCTACACCTTC. It encodes CSVTAHNYGYTF.

This chain connects TRBV11-2 to TRBJ1-1; D ambiguous. The V and J ends lost 4 bases and 8 bases respectively, with 20 bases between them. Germline loops: CDR1 SGHAT, CDR2 FQNNGV. This CDR3 has 15 amino acids. The CDR3 sequence: CASSSTRMGALEAFF. The CDR3 coding sequence is TGTGCCAGCAGCTCAACCCGTATGGGCGCACTGGAAGCTTTCTTT.

In its sample, this clone was seen a few times. V and J are TRBV10-3 and TRBJ2-1; 9 bases fit TRBD2. V lost 3 bases to trimming and J lost 6 bases; unmatched junction nucleotides: 6. The CDR3 has 15 amino acids. Per germline, CDR1 ENHRY and CDR2 SYGVKD. The CDR3 nucleotides read TGTGCCATCAGTGATGGGGAGCGGGGGGCCAATGAGCAGTTCTTC. Protein: CAISDGERGANEQFF.

In this sample, this clone turned up a few times. This chain uses TRBV5-1 with TRBJ2-1, with TRBD2 matching 7 bases. The CDR3 contains 13 residues. Germline assignment: CDR1 SGHRS and CDR2 YFSETQ. The V gene end was trimmed by 6 bases and the J gene end by 12 bases; junction bases not matched to a gene: 12. In DNA, the CDR3 is TGCGCCAGCATGAGCGGGGATGCTGGGGTGCAGTTCTTC. Amino acid sequence: CASMSGDAGVQFF.

The chain combines TRBV5-1 with TRBJ2-3, with a weak D call TRBD2 (6 bases). Trimming removed 0 bases from V and 1 base from J, with 18 bases in between. CDR1 SGHRS and CDR2 YFSETQ come from the germline V gene. This CDR3 has 18 residues. This CDR3 reads CASSLGLRRVTGTDTQYF. CDR3 nucleotides: TGCGCCAGCAGCTTGGGCCTTCGGAGGGTAACGGGCACAGATACGCAGTATTTT.

The chain joins TRBV23-1 to TRBJ2-3, with 13 bases lining up with TRBD2. TRBV23-1 is reported as an ORF; its role is uncertain. V shed 0 bases, J shed 4 bases, and the junction held 4 bases outside the gene matches. This CDR3 comprises 17 residues. The CDR3 protein is CASSQSGTSGNPDTQYF. CDR3 nucleotides: TGCGCCAGCAGTCAATCGGGGACTAGCGGGAACCCAGATACGCAGTATTTT.